A single sample is the source of the 5 T cell receptor beta chains below, sequenced in a study of blood T cell repertoires in COVID-19. The table came from immunoSEQ multiplex PCR; TCRdb's copy has only in-frame clones and leaves some out. The sample lists about 64,000 clones; roughly 76% were seen once. The sample consisted of peripheral blood. All receptors derive from a human donor in a cohort sampled during active COVID-19.

CDR3 residues: CATSVRTGTGELFF. Written as DNA, the CDR3 is TGTGCCACCAGTGTTCGAACAGGGACCGGGGAGCTGTTTTTT. The rearrangement links TRBV24-1 to TRBJ2-2, with D possibly TRBD1 on 6 matching bases. Between the trimmed V and J ends, which lost 5 bases and 5 bases, there was a span of 11 bases. The germline V gene encodes CDR1 KGHDR and CDR2 SFDVKD. The CDR3 is 14 residues long.

V gene TRBV6-5 combines with J gene TRBJ2-1, with a tentative D call TRBD1 (5 bases). The V gene lost 6 bases and the J gene lost 9 bases, with 15 bases spanning the gap. Germline CDR1 MNHEY, CDR2 SVGAGI. The CDR3 extends over 13 amino acids. The CDR3 sequence is CASSRRWGGEQFF. For the CDR3, the DNA is TGTGCCAGCAGCCGCCGCTGGGGCGGTGAGCAGTTCTTC.

The rearrangement joins TRBV7-2 to TRBJ2-3, with 15 bases matching TRBD2. This CDR3 contains 17 residues. Germline V CDR1 and CDR2: SGHTA, FQGNSA. V was clipped by 6 bases and J by 4 bases; unmatched bases: 8. CDR3 region: CASRPGTSGGTADTQYF. CDR3 in DNA: TGTGCCAGCAGGCCTGGGACTAGCGGGGGGACGGCAGATACGCAGTATTTT.

The rearrangement links TRBV5-1 to TRBJ1-1; D is uncertain. The V gene's germline CDR1 is SGHRS and CDR2 YFSETQ. The CDR3 contains 13 residues. Trimming removed 3 bases at V and 4 bases at J, with 10 bases between. This CDR3 reads CASSWSATTEAFF. The DNA of the CDR3 is TGCGCCAGCAGCTGGTCAGCGACCACTGAAGCTTTCTTT.

This clone was observed a few times. The rearrangement uses TRBV20-1 and TRBJ2-1; D possibly uses TRBD1 or TRBD2 (6 bases each). With 3 bases removed from V and 2 bases from J, the gap between germline ends came to 11 bases. CDR1 is DFQATT and CDR2 is SNEGSKA in the germline V gene (reference sequence). This CDR3 has 14 residues. The CDR3 is CSASEGGTYNEQFF. The CDR3 DNA sequence: TGCAGTGCTAGTGAGGGGGGTACCTACAATGAGCAGTTCTTC.